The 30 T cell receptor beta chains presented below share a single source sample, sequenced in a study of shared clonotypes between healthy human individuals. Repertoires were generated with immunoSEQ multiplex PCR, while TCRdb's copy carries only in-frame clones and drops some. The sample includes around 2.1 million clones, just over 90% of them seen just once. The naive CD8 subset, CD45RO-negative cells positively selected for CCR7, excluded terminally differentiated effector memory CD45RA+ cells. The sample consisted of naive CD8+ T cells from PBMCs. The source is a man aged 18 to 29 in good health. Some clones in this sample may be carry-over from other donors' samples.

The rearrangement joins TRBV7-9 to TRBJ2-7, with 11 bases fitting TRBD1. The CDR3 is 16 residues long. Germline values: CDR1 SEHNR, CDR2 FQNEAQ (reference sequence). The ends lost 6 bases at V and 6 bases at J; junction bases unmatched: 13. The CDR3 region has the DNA TGTGCCAGCAGTATCCTAACTCCGGGACAGGGGGGCGAGCAGTACTTC. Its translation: CASSILTPGQGGEQYF.

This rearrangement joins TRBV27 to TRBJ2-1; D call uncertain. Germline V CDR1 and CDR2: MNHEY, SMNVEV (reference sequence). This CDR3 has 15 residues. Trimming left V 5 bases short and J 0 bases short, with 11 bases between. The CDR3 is CASSPERSSYNEQFF. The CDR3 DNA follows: TGTGCCAGCAGTCCAGAGAGGAGCTCCTACAATGAGCAGTTCTTC.

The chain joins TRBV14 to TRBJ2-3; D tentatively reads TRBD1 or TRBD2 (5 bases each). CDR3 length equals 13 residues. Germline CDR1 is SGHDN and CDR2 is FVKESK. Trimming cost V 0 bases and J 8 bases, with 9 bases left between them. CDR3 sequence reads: CASSQEPGTTQYF. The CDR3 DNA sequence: TGTGCCAGCAGCCAAGAACCGGGGACTACGCAGTATTTT.

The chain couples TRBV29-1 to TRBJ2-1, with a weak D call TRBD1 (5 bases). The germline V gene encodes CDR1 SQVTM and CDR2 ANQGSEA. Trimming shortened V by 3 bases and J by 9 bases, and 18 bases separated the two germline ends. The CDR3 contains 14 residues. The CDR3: CSVEGWQGLSEQFF. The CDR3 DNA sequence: TGCAGCGTTGAGGGCTGGCAGGGTCTGAGTGAGCAGTTCTTC.

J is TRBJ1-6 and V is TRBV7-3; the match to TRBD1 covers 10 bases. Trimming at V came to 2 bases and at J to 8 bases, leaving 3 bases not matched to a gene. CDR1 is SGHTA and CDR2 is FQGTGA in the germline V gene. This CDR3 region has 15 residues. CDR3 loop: CASSLAGTGDSPLHF. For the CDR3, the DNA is TGTGCCAGCAGCTTAGCGGGGACAGGGGATTCACCCCTCCACTTT. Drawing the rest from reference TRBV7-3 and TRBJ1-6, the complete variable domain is GAGVSQTPSNKVTEKGKYVELRCDPISGHTALYWYRQSLGQGPEFLIYFQGTGAADDSGLPNDRFFAVRPEGSVSTLKIQRTERGDSAVYLCASSLAGTGDSPLHFGNGTRLTVT.

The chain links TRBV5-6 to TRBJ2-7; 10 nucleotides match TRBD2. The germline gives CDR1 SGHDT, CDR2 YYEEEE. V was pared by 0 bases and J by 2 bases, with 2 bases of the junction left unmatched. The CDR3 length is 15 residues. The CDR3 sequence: CASSLAGTSAYEQYF. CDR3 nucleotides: TGTGCCAGCAGCTTGGCCGGGACTAGCGCCTACGAGCAGTACTTC.

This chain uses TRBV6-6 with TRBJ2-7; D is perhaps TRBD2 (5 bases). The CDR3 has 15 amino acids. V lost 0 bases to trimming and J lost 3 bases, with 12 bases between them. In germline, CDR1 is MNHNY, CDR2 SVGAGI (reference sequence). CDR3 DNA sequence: TGTGCCAGCAGTTACTCACCGACGGGAAACTACGAGCAGTACTTC. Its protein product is CASSYSPTGNYEQYF.

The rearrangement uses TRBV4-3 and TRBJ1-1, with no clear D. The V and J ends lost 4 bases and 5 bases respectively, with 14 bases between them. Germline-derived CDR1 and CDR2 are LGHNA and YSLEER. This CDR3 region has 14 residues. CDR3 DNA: TGCGCCAGCAGCCCAAGCCTAACCGGGACTGAAGCTTTCTTT. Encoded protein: CASSPSLTGTEAFF.

The CDR3 bases are TGTGCCAGCAGACATAAACAGGTAGAGCAGTACTTC. It encodes CASRHKQVEQYF. The rearrangement links TRBV5-6 to TRBJ2-7; possible D gene TRBD1, 5 bases. The germline V and J ends were trimmed by 5 bases and 7 bases, with 13 bases remaining between them. The CDR3 spans 12 residues. Germline values: CDR1 SGHDT, CDR2 YYEEEE.

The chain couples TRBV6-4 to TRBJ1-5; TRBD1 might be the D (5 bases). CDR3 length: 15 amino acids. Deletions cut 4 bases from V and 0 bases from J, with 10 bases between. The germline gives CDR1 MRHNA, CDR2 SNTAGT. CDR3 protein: CASSGGAYSNQPQHF. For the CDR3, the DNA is TGTGCCAGCAGTGGAGGGGCATATAGCAATCAGCCCCAGCATTTT.

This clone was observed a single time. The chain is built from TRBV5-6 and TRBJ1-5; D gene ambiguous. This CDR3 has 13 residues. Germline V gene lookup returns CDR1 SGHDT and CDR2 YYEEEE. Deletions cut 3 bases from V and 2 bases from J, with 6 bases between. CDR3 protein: CASSSVGNQPQHF. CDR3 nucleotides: TGTGCCAGCAGCTCTGTAGGCAATCAGCCCCAGCATTTT.

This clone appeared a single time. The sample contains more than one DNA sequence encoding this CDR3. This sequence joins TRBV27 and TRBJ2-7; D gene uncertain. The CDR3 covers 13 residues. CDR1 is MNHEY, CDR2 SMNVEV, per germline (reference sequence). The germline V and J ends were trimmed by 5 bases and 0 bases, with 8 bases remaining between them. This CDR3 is CASSPLDSYEQYF. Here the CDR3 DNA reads TGTGCCAGCAGTCCACTGGACTCCTACGAGCAGTACTTC.

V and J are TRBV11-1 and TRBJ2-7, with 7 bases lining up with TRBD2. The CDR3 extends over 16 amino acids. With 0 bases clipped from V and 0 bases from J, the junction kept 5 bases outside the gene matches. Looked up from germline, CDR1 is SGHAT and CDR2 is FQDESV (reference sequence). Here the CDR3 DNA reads TGTGCCAGCAGCTTAGCGTCTAGCGGAGGCTCCTACGAGCAGTACTTC. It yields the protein CASSLASSGGSYEQYF. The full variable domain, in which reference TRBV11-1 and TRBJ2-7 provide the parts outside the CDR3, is EAEVAQSPRYKITEKSQAVAFWCDPISGHATLYWYRQILGQGPELLVQFQDESVVDDSQLPKDRFSAERLKGVDSTLKIQPAELGDSAMYLCASSLASSGGSYEQYFGPGTRLTVT.

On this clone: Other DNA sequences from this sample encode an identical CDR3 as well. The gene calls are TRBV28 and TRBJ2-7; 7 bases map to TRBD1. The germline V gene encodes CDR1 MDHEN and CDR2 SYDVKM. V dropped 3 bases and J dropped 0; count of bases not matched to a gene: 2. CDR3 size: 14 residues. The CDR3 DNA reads TGTGCCAGCAGTTTTCCAGGGGGCTCCTACGAGCAGTACTTC. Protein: CASSFPGGSYEQYF.

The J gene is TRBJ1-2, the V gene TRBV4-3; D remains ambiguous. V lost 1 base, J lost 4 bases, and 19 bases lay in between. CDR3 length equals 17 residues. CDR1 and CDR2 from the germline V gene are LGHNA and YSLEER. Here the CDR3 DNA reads TGCGCCAGCAGCCAAGTAATTCGGACTACTGGAGGCTATGGCTACACCTTC. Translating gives CASSQVIRTTGGYGYTF.

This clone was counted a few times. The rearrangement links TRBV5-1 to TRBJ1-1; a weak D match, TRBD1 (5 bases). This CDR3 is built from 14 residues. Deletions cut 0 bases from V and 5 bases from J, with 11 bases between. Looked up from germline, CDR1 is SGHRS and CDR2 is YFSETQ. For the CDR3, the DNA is TGCGCCAGCAGCTTGGATGGGCGGGGGACTGAAGCTTTCTTT. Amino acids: CASSLDGRGTEAFF.

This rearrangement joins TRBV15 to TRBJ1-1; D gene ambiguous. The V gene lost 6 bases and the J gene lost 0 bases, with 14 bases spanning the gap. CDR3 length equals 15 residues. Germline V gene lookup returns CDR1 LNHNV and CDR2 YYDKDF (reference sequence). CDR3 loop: CATRHAPTVNTEAFF. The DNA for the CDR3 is TGTGCCACCAGGCACGCGCCGACGGTGAACACTGAAGCTTTCTTT.

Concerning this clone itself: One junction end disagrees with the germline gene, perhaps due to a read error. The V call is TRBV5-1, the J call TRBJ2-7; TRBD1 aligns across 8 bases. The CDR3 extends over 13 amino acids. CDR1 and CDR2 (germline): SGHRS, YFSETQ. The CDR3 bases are TGCGCCAGCGGCTTGGACAGGGCCTACGAGCAGTACTTC. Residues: CASGLDRAYEQYF.

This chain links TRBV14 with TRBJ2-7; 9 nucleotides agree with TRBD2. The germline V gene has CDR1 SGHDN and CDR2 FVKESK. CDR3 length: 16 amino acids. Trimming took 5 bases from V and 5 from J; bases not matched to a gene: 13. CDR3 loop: CASSSRSSAGGNEQYF. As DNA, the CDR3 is TGTGCCAGCAGCTCTAGGTCCTCAGCGGGAGGTAACGAGCAGTACTTC. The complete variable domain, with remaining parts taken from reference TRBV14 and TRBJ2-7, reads EAGVTQFPSHSVIEKGQTVTLRCDPISGHDNLYWYRRVMGKEIKFLLHFVKESKQDESGMPNNRFLAERTGGTYSTLKVQPAELEDSGVYFCASSSRSSAGGNEQYFGPGTRLTVT.

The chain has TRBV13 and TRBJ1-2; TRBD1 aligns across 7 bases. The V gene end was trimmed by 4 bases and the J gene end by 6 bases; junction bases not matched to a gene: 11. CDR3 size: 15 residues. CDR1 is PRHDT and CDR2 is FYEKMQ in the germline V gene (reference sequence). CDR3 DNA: TGTGCCAGCAGCTCCGATAACACAGGGGAGGATGGCTACACCTTC. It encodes CASSSDNTGEDGYTF.

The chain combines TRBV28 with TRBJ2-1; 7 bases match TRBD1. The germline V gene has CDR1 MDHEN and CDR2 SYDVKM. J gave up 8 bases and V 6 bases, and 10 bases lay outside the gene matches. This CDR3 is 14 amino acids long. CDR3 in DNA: TGTGCCAGCAGAACAGGGGTGATGGACGATGAGCAGTTCTTC. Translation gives CASRTGVMDDEQFF.

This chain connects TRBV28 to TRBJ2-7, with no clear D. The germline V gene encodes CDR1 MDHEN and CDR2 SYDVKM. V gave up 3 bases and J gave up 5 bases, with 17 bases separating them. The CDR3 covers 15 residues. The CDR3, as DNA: TGTGCCAGCAGTTTCGAACCGGTTCGTACCGACGAGCAGTACTTC. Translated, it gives CASSFEPVRTDEQYF.

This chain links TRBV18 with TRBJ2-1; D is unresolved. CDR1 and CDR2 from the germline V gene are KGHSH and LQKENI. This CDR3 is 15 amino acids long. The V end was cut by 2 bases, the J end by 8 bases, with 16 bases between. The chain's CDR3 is CASSPSGPLFDEQFF. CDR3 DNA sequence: TGTGCCAGCTCACCATCTGGACCCTTGTTCGATGAGCAGTTCTTC.

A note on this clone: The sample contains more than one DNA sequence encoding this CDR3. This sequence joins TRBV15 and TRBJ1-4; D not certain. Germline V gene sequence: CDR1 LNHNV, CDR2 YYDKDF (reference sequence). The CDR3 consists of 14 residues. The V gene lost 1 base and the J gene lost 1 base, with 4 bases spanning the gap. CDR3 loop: CATSRVGTNEKLFF. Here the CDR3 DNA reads TGTGCCACCAGCAGAGTGGGAACTAATGAAAAACTGTTTTTT.

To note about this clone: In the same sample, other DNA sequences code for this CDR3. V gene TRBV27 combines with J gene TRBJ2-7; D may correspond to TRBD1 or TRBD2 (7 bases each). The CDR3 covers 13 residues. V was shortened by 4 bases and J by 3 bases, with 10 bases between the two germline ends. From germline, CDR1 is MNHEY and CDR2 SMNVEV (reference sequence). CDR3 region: CASSSGGDYEQYF. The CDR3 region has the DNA TGTGCCAGCAGTTCAGGGGGGGACTACGAGCAGTACTTC.

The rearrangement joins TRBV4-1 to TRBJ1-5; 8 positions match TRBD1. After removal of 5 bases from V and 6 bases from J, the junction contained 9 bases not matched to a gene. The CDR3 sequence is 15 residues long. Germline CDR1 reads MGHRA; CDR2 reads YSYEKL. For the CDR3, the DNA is TGCGCCAGCAGCACTGACAGGGGAGAAGGTCAGCCCCAGCATTTT. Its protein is CASSTDRGEGQPQHF.

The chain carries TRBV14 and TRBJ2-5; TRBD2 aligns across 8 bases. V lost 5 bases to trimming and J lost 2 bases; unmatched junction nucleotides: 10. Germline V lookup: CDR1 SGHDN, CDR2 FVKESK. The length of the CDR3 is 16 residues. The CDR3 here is CASSKGYAGGQETQYF. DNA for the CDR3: TGTGCCAGCAGCAAGGGGTATGCGGGAGGTCAAGAGACCCAGTACTTC.

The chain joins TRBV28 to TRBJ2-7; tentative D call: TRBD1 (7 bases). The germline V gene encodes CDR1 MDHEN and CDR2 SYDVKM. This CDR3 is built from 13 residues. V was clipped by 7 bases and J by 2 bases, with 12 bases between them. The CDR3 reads CASTEGAPYEQYF. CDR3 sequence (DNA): TGTGCCAGCACGGAGGGGGCGCCCTACGAGCAGTACTTC. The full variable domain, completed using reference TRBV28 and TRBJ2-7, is DVKVTQSSRYLVKRTGEKVFLECVQDMDHENMFWYRQDPGLGLRLIYFSYDVKMKEKGDIPEGYSVSREKKERFSLILESASTNQTSMYLCASTEGAPYEQYFGPGTRLTVT.

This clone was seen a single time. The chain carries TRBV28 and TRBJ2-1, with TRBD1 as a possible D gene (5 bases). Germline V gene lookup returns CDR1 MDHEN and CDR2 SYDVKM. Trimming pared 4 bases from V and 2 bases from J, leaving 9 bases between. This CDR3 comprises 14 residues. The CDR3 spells CASSWQGTYNEQFF. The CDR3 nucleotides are TGTGCCAGCAGTTGGCAGGGTACCTACAATGAGCAGTTCTTC. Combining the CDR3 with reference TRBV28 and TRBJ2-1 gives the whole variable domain DVKVTQSSRYLVKRTGEKVFLECVQDMDHENMFWYRQDPGLGLRLIYFSYDVKMKEKGDIPEGYSVSREKKERFSLILESASTNQTSMYLCASSWQGTYNEQFFGPGTRLTVL.

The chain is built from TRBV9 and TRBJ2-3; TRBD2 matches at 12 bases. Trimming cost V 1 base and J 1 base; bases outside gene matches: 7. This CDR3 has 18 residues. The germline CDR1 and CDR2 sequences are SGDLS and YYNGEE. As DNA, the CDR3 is TGTGCCAGCAGCGTAACCGGGACTAGCGGGCCGCGCACAGATACGCAGTATTTT. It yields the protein CASSVTGTSGPRTDTQYF.